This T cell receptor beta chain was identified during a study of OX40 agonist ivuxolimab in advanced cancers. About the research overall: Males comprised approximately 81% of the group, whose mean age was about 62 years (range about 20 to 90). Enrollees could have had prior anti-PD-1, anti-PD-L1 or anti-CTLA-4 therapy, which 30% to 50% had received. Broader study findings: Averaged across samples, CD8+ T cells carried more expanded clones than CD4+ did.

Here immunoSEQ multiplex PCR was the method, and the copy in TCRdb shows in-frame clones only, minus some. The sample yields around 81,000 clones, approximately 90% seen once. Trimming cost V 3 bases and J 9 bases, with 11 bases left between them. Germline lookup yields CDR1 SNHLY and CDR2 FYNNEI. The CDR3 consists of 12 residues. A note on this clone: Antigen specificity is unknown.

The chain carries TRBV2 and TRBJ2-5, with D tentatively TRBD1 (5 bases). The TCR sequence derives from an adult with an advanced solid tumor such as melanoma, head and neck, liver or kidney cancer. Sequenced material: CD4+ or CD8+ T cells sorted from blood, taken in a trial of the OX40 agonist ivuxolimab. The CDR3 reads CASSDMGRAQYF. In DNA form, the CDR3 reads TGTGCCAGCAGTGACATGGGGCGAGCCCAGTACTTC.